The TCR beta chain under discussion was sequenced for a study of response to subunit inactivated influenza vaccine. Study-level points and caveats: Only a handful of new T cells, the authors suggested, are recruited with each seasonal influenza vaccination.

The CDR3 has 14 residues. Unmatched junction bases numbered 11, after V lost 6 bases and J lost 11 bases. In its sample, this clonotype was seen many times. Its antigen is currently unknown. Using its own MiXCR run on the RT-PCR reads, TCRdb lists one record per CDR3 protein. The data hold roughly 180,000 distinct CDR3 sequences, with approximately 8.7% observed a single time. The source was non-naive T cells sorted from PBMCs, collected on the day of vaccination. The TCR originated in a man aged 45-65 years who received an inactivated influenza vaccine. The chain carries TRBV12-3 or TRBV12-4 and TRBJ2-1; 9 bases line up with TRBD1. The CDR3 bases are TGTGCCAGCAGGGAACAGGGGGCCGGGATTCAGCAGTTCTTC. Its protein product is CASREQGAGIQQFF.